These 19 T cell receptor beta chains were sequenced from one sample in a study of T cells in Graves' hyperthyroidism and ophthalmopathy (dated by TCRdb to the late 2010s). Receptor amplification or capture employed multiplex PCR. These reads were obtained on an Illumina HiSeq 2000. The TCR beta CDR3 regions were amplified from the RNA transcripts. The first round of RT-PCR for the TCR CDR3 was performed with the HTBI primer set and the Qiagen OneStep RT-PCR kit. TCRdb redid the processing of the public reads, applying fastp at Q25 and MiXCR, and retained in-frame beta chains. Merged by CDR3 protein, the rows form single entries marked with the most common genes and DNA. This sample comprises roughly 580,000 distinct CDR3 sequences, 14% of them detected only once. In total, the top ten clones hold around 5.4% of the sample. The specimen was blood. Every receptor here comes from a woman aged 30 to 39 with Graves' hyperthyroidism that later progressed to Graves' ophthalmopathy.

The chain couples TRBV18 to TRBJ1-3; D gene unclear. CDR1 is KGHSH and CDR2 is LQKENI in the germline V gene. The V end lost 1 base, the J end lost 0 bases, and 16 bases lay between the germline ends. This CDR3 is 18 amino acids long. CDR3 bases: TGTGCCAGCTCACCACGCGAGGGAAGACTTAACTCTGGAAACACCATATATTTT. Its protein product is CASSPREGRLNSGNTIYF.

The V gene is TRBV4-1, the J gene TRBJ2-7, with 8 bases that match TRBD2. The CDR3 totals 16 residues. Trimming took 0 bases from V and 0 from J; bases not matched to a gene: 4. Germline V gene lookup returns CDR1 MGHRA and CDR2 YSYEKL. CDR3 residues: CASSQDRSGSSYEQYF. In nucleotides, the CDR3 is TGCGCCAGCAGCCAAGATAGGAGCGGGAGCTCCTACGAGCAGTACTTC.

The sample holds many counts of this clonotype. The rearrangement joins TRBV3-1 to TRBJ2-5, with D unresolved. The V end lost 4 bases, the J end lost 2 bases, and 14 bases lay between the germline ends. There are 15 residues in the CDR3. From germline, CDR1 is LGHDT and CDR2 YNNKEL (reference sequence). CDR3 sequence: CASSRPVGQQETQYF. CDR3 coding DNA: TGTGCCAGCAGCCGACCAGTGGGCCAGCAAGAGACCCAGTACTTC.

This clonotype was seen at least ten times. V and J are TRBV6-1 and TRBJ1-4; 10 bases line up with TRBD1. Germline V gives CDR1 MNHNS, CDR2 SASEGT. V gave up 5 bases and J gave up 7 bases; unmatched junction bases: 4. The CDR3 is 14 residues long. CDR3 nucleotides: TGTGCCAGCAGTTATGGGACAGGGGTTGAAAAACTGTTTTTT. It specifies CASSYGTGVEKLFF.

This clonotype showed up just a few times. This chain's CDR3 is CAWSTDGQETQYF. The DNA of the CDR3 is TGTGCCTGGAGTACCGACGGACAAGAGACCCAGTACTTC. The rearrangement links TRBV30 to TRBJ2-5; no clear D gene. CDR3 length: 13 amino acids. Per germline, CDR1 GTSNPN and CDR2 SVGIG (reference sequence). V was clipped by 2 bases and J by 2 bases, with 9 bases between them.

This clonotype was seen more than once but under ten times. The J gene is TRBJ2-2, the V gene TRBV18; D call uncertain. The germline CDR1 and CDR2 sequences are KGHSH and LQKENI. Trimming stripped 7 bases from V and 3 bases from J, with 3 bases between. The CDR3 runs to 11 residues. CDR3: CASLDTGELFF. CDR3 nucleotides: TGTGCCAGCTTGGACACCGGGGAGCTGTTTTTT.

The rearrangement uses TRBV7-2 and TRBJ1-6; the match to TRBD1 covers 7 bases. J gave up 8 bases and V 3 bases, and 4 bases lay outside the gene matches. Germline loops: CDR1 SGHTA, CDR2 FQGNSA. The CDR3 contains 14 residues. CDR3 sequence (DNA): TGTGCCAGCAGCTTCCGGGACAGAGATTCACCCCTCCACTTT. Amino acids: CASSFRDRDSPLHF.

This clonotype occurred many times. V and J are TRBV11-3 and TRBJ2-2; 13 bases map to TRBD2. Germline lookup yields CDR1 SGHNT and CDR2 YENEEA. This CDR3 is 16 amino acids long. V dropped 4 bases and J dropped 5; count of bases not matched to a gene: 4. The CDR3 coding sequence is TGTGCCAGCAGCTCACGGACTAGCGGGAGTACCGGGGAGCTGTTTTTT. This gives the protein CASSSRTSGSTGELFF.

This clonotype was counted at least ten times. The chain combines TRBV7-9 with TRBJ1-2; 7 bases align to TRBD1. Per germline, CDR1 SEHNR and CDR2 FQNEAQ (reference sequence). CDR3 size: 15 residues. V was pared by 4 bases and J by 4 bases, with 9 bases of the junction left unmatched. CDR3 in DNA: TGTGCCAGCAGCTGGAGGGACAGTTCCTTCTATGGCTACACCTTC. It specifies CASSWRDSSFYGYTF.

This clonotype was found many times. The rearrangement uses TRBV20-1 and TRBJ2-1; possible D gene TRBD2, 6 bases. CDR1 is DFQATT, CDR2 SNEGSKA, per germline (reference sequence). V lost 3 bases, J lost 3 bases, and 9 bases lay in between. CDR3 length: 13 amino acids. CDR3 residues: CSARPSVYNEQFF. Here the CDR3 DNA reads TGCAGTGCTAGGCCTAGCGTCTACAATGAGCAGTTCTTC.

The chain joins TRBV29-1 to TRBJ2-5; possibly TRBD1 or TRBD2 for D (6 bases each). The CDR3 spans 15 residues. CDR1 SQVTM and CDR2 ANQGSEA come from the germline V gene. Trimming shortened V by 0 bases and J by 2 bases, and 13 bases separated the two germline ends. CDR3 in amino acids: CSVEDGGRLQETQYF. In DNA, the CDR3 is TGCAGCGTTGAAGATGGGGGGCGCTTACAAGAGACCCAGTACTTC.

This clonotype was picked up many times. The chain links TRBV28 to TRBJ2-5; weak D call: TRBD1 (5 bases). CDR3 length: 12 amino acids. V lost 1 base and J lost 10, with 10 bases in between. Germline V CDR1 and CDR2: MDHEN, SYDVKM. This CDR3 is CASSLSVGDQYF. CDR3 DNA sequence: TGTGCCAGCAGTTTATCGGTAGGGGACCAGTACTTC.

This clonotype has at least ten counts. This chain joins TRBV4-1 and TRBJ2-3; D may be TRBD2 (6 bases). This CDR3 comprises 17 residues. The ends were cut back, 5 bases at V and 0 bases at J, with 18 bases in the middle. Germline CDR1 is MGHRA and CDR2 is YSYEKL. This chain's CDR3 is CASSTGRAWESTDTQYF. CDR3 nucleotide sequence: TGCGCCAGCAGCACCGGGAGAGCGTGGGAAAGCACAGATACGCAGTATTTT.

This clonotype was counted ten times or more. The J gene is TRBJ1-1, the V gene TRBV12-3 or TRBV12-4; 10 nucleotides align to TRBD1. After removal of 4 bases from V and 5 bases from J, the junction contained 4 bases not matched to a gene. CDR3 size: 14 residues. The DNA for the CDR3 is TGTGCCAGCAGTTCCCGACAGGGGGCGACTGAAGCTTTCTTT. Translated: CASSSRQGATEAFF.

This clonotype was detected many times. The V gene is TRBV11-2, the J gene TRBJ2-7; D perhaps matches TRBD2 (5 bases). CDR3 length: 14 residues. CDR1 SGHAT and CDR2 FQNNGV come from the germline V gene. Trimming left V 1 base short and J 6 bases short, with 13 bases between. The CDR3 reads CASSLAGSDGEQYF. The CDR3 DNA reads as TGTGCCAGCAGCTTAGCGGGGTCAGACGGCGAGCAGTACTTC.

This chain connects TRBV27 to TRBJ1-2, with unresolved D. CDR3 length: 16 amino acids. Looked up from germline, CDR1 is MNHEY and CDR2 is SMNVEV (reference sequence). Trimming removed 4 bases from V and 1 base from J, with 16 bases in between. The CDR3 loop reads CASSSGESLNNYGYTF. DNA of the CDR3: TGTGCCAGCAGTTCGGGTGAATCCTTGAATAACTATGGCTACACCTTC.

The count of this clonotype is one. This may come from a read error, since a much larger clone is one base off. The chain recombines TRBV7-3 with TRBJ2-3; D possibly uses TRBD1 or TRBD2 (5 bases each). V lost 6 bases, J lost 4 bases, and 14 bases lay in between. The CDR3 loop spans 14 amino acids. Germline assignment: CDR1 SGHTA and CDR2 FQGTGA. This chain's CDR3 is CASSLRGAADTQYF. DNA of the CDR3: TGTGCCAGCAGTCTAAGAGGGGCCGCAGATACGCAGTATTTT.

The rearrangement joins TRBV2 to TRBJ2-3; 14 bases line up with TRBD2. The CDR3 covers 18 residues. V trimming: 5 bases; J trimming: 5 bases; junction bases outside the gene matches: 12. The germline V gene has CDR1 SNHLY and CDR2 FYNNEI. The CDR3 nucleotides are TGTGCCAGCAGTTCCGGGACTAGCGGGAGTAGAGCGAAAGATACGCAGTATTTT. This gives the protein CASSSGTSGSRAKDTQYF. The full variable domain, with the rest looked up from reference TRBV2 and TRBJ2-3, is EPEVTQTPSHQVTQMGQEVILRCVPISNHLYFYWYRQILGQKVEFLVSFYNNEISEKSEIFDDQFSVERPDGSNFTLKIRSTKLEDSAMYFCASSSGTSGSRAKDTQYFGPGTRLTVL.

This clonotype appeared once. The chain is built from TRBV6-2 or TRBV6-3 and TRBJ2-4; 7 nucleotides match TRBD1. This CDR3 has 11 amino acids. V was pared by 10 bases and J by 6 bases, with 3 bases of the junction left unmatched. Germline V gene sequence: CDR1 MNHEY, CDR2 SVGEGT. Here the CDR3 DNA reads TGTGCCACCGGGGACAGAAACATTCAGTACTTC. Translating gives CATGDRNIQYF.